These 26 T cell receptor beta chains share one sample of origin, sequenced in a study of blood T cell repertoires in COVID-19. Profiling relied on immunoSEQ multiplex PCR, and the TCRdb table lists in-frame clones only, not all of them. The sample has about 100,000 clones; about 80% are singletons. Sequencing used peripheral blood. The receptors originated from a man between 65 and 80 years old with active or convalescent COVID-19.

This chain links TRBV19 with TRBJ1-5, with D maybe TRBD1 (5 bases). There are 15 residues in the CDR3. The ends were cut back, 7 bases at V and 1 base at J, with 14 bases in the middle. Germline V lookup: CDR1 LNHDA, CDR2 SQIVND (reference sequence). The CDR3 spells CASKGIIVSNQPQHF. CDR3 bases: TGTGCCAGTAAGGGGATCATTGTAAGCAATCAGCCCCAGCATTTT.

The CDR3 sequence is CASSVEGTSGGYEQFF. The CDR3 nucleotides read TGTGCCAGCAGCGTAGAAGGGACTAGCGGCGGGTATGAGCAGTTCTTC. The chain combines TRBV9 with TRBJ2-1; 11 nucleotides line up with TRBD2. Germline V gene sequence: CDR1 SGDLS, CDR2 YYNGEE. The CDR3 runs 16 residues. V lost 0 bases, J lost 8 bases, and 7 bases stayed unmatched.

CDR3 in amino acids: CASSQDGRGHNEQFF. The DNA for the CDR3 is TGTGCCAGCAGCCAAGATGGGCGGGGGCACAATGAGCAGTTCTTC. The chain recombines TRBV3-1 (or the pseudogene TRBV3-2) with TRBJ2-1, with a weak D call TRBD2 (7 bases). The CDR3 is 15 residues long. The germline V and J ends were trimmed by 0 bases and 5 bases, with 11 bases remaining between them. Germline V gives CDR1 LGHDT, CDR2 YNNKEL (reference sequence).

The chain uses TRBV6-6 and TRBJ1-1; tentative D call: TRBD1 (5 bases). CDR3 length equals 13 residues. CDR1 is MNHNY, CDR2 SVGAGI, per germline (reference sequence). V dropped 10 bases and J dropped 0 bases, with 12 bases sitting between them. The CDR3 protein is CATGGRMNTEAFF. CDR3 bases: TGTGCCACCGGGGGACGGATGAACACTGAAGCTTTCTTT.

This chain uses TRBV5-4 with TRBJ2-1; 9 nucleotides match TRBD2. V trimming: 4 bases; J trimming: 8 bases; junction bases outside the gene matches: 7. The CDR3 totals 14 residues. Germline V gene data show CDR1 as SGHNT and CDR2 as YYREEE (reference sequence). The CDR3 region is CASSAGGPRDEQFF. The CDR3 region has the DNA TGTGCCAGCAGCGCGGGAGGGCCTAGGGATGAGCAGTTCTTC.

The rearrangement joins TRBV11-3 to TRBJ2-1; TRBD2 matches 7 bases. Trimming at V came to 5 bases and at J to 8 bases, leaving 6 bases not matched to a gene. The CDR3 totals 13 residues. Per germline, CDR1 SGHNT and CDR2 YENEEA. This CDR3 reads CASSRAGVHEQFF. The CDR3 coding sequence is TGTGCCAGCAGCCGGGCGGGAGTACATGAGCAGTTCTTC.

The chain links TRBV4-2 to TRBJ1-1; possibly TRBD1 for D (5 bases). The germline V gene encodes CDR1 LGHNA and CDR2 YNFKEQ. The CDR3 covers 16 residues. Trimming took off 0 bases at V and 4 bases at J, with 15 bases between the two ends. CDR3 loop: CASSQDRGRSGTEAFF. CDR3 in DNA: TGTGCCAGCAGCCAAGATAGGGGCAGGTCAGGCACTGAAGCTTTCTTT.

The chain uses TRBV7-2 and TRBJ2-7; D possibly corresponds to TRBD2 (5 bases). The V end lost 4 bases, the J end lost 6 bases, and 13 bases lay between the germline ends. Germline V gene lookup returns CDR1 SGHTA and CDR2 FQGNSA. The CDR3 extends over 13 amino acids. The CDR3 nucleotides read TGTGCCAGCAGCTCCACCGAAGGGAGCGAGCAGTACTTC. The encoded protein is CASSSTEGSEQYF. The variable domain in full, completed from reference TRBV7-2 and TRBJ2-7, reads GAGVSQSPSNKVTEKGKDVELRCDPISGHTALYWYRQSLGQGLEFLIYFQGNSAPDKSGLPSDRFSAERTGGSVSTLTIQRTQQEDSAVYLCASSSTEGSEQYFGPGTRLTVT.

This chain connects TRBV27 to TRBJ1-6; D is ambiguous. Trimming took off 3 bases at V and 4 bases at J, with 7 bases between the two ends. The CDR3 has 14 residues. The germline CDR1 and CDR2 sequences are MNHEY and SMNVEV (reference sequence). The CDR3 DNA sequence: TGTGCCAGCAGTTTCGGGAGTTATAATTCACCCCTCCACTTT. This sequence encodes CASSFGSYNSPLHF.

The rearrangement joins TRBV19 to TRBJ2-7, with D maybe TRBD2 (7 bases). Trimming stripped 4 bases from V and 0 bases from J, with 16 bases between. The CDR3 sequence is 16 residues long. The germline CDR1 and CDR2 sequences are LNHDA and SQIVND (reference sequence). The CDR3 DNA reads as TGTGCCAGTAGTACCCTTGGGGCGGGGGCCTCCTACGAGCAGTACTTC. Translating gives CASSTLGAGASYEQYF.

V usage is TRBV3-1 (or the pseudogene TRBV3-2) and J usage is TRBJ2-5, with unresolved D. Germline assignment: CDR1 LGHDT and CDR2 YNNKEL (reference sequence). The CDR3 has 17 residues. V was shortened by 0 bases and J by 5 bases, with 19 bases between the two germline ends. CDR3 nucleotide sequence: TGTGCCAGCAGCCAAGACGGTAGTCTGATTGGTTTGGAGACCCAGTACTTC. Protein product: CASSQDGSLIGLETQYF.

The chain employs TRBV5-6 and TRBJ2-7; D perhaps matches TRBD2 (6 bases). Per the germline V gene, CDR1 is SGHDT and CDR2 is YYEEEE. V dropped 4 bases and J dropped 1 base, with 21 bases sitting between them. This CDR3 spans 17 amino acids. The CDR3 spells CASSLRGLRSQSYEQYF. CDR3 nucleotides: TGTGCCAGCAGCCTCCGGGGACTGAGGAGTCAGTCCTACGAGCAGTACTTC.

This clone was counted only a few times. The same CDR3 can be traced to other DNA sequences in this sample. The chain uses TRBV2 and TRBJ2-3; 13 nucleotides match TRBD2. Looked up from germline, CDR1 is SNHLY and CDR2 is FYNNEI. The J segment lost 4 bases and the V segment lost 6 bases, leaving 4 bases of the junction unmatched. This CDR3 is 15 amino acids long. In DNA form, the CDR3 reads TGTGCCAGCAGCGAGACTAGCGGGGGGTCAGATACGCAGTATTTT. This gives the protein CASSETSGGSDTQYF.

The DNA of the CDR3 is TGTGCCAGCAGTGAAGGGGGCGGCCAGCCCCAGCATTTT. This encodes CASSEGGGQPQHF. The V and J genes are TRBV2 and TRBJ1-5; tentative D call: TRBD1 (5 bases). This CDR3 contains 13 residues. Trimming pared 1 base from V and 7 bases from J, leaving 8 bases between. Looked up from germline, CDR1 is SNHLY and CDR2 is FYNNEI.

This chain connects TRBV24-1 to TRBJ2-1; TRBD1 matches 7 bases. J gave up 7 bases and V 3 bases, and 11 bases lay outside the gene matches. Germline lookup yields CDR1 KGHDR and CDR2 SFDVKD. This CDR3 region has 16 residues. The DNA of the CDR3 is TGTGCCACCAGTGATCCGTGGAAGGGGGCAGGGAATGAGCAGTTCTTC. Protein: CATSDPWKGAGNEQFF.

A few counts support this clone. The V gene is TRBV13, the J gene TRBJ2-7; D is undetermined. Per the germline V gene, CDR1 is PRHDT and CDR2 is FYEKMQ (reference sequence). The CDR3 extends over 12 amino acids. V was pared by 6 bases and J by 0 bases, with 6 bases between. The CDR3 here is CASSFSSYEQYF. CDR3 sequence (DNA): TGTGCCAGCAGTTTCAGCTCCTACGAGCAGTACTTC. Filled out from reference TRBV13 and TRBJ2-7, the complete variable domain reads AAGVIQSPRHLIKEKRETATLKCYPIPRHDTVYWYQQGPGQDPQFLISFYEKMQSDKGSIPDRFSAQQFSDYHSELNMSSLELGDSALYFCASSFSSYEQYFGPGTRLTVT.

The chain employs TRBV5-1 and TRBJ2-5, with 7 bases that match TRBD2. The CDR3 is made up of 15 amino acids. Germline CDR1 is SGHRS and CDR2 is YFSETQ. J lost 2 bases, V lost 2 bases, and 6 bases had no gene match. The CDR3 DNA sequence: TGCGCCAGCAGCTTAGCGGGACTGGCACAAGAGACCCAGTACTTC. This gives the protein CASSLAGLAQETQYF.

This clone is a singleton in its sample. The CDR3 nucleotides are TGTGCCAGCAGAAAAGACTTGGCGGATACGCAGTATTTT. Protein sequence: CASRKDLADTQYF. The chain joins TRBV2 to TRBJ2-3; no definite D call. V lost 6 bases to trimming and J lost 6 bases, with 13 bases between them. Looked up from germline, CDR1 is SNHLY and CDR2 is FYNNEI. This CDR3 region has 13 residues.

This chain links TRBV2 with TRBJ2-4; 8 bases are a match to TRBD1. CDR3 size: 13 residues. The V and J ends lost 4 bases and 7 bases, in that order; junction bases with no gene match: 3. Germline V gene data show CDR1 as SNHLY and CDR2 as FYNNEI. CDR3 nucleotides: TGTGCCAGCAGTGTGGGACAGGTTAACATTCAGTACTTC. It specifies CASSVGQVNIQYF. The entire variable domain, with the rest obtained from reference TRBV2 and TRBJ2-4, is as follows: EPEVTQTPSHQVTQMGQEVILRCVPISNHLYFYWYRQILGQKVEFLVSFYNNEISEKSEIFDDQFSVERPDGSNFTLKIRSTKLEDSAMYFCASSVGQVNIQYFGAGTRLSVL.

This chain joins TRBV5-1 and TRBJ2-7; 10 nucleotides agree with TRBD2. From germline, CDR1 is SGHRS and CDR2 YFSETQ. Trimming at V came to 0 bases and at J to 2 bases, leaving 2 bases not matched to a gene. The CDR3 spans 15 residues. CDR3 nucleotide sequence: TGCGCCAGCAGCTTGGTTAGCGGGGGGACCTACGAGCAGTACTTC. Protein: CASSLVSGGTYEQYF.

The chain has TRBV5-1 and TRBJ1-5, with 9 positions matching TRBD1. CDR1 and CDR2 from the germline V gene are SGHRS and YFSETQ. The CDR3 is 17 amino acids. The ends lost 7 bases at V and 0 bases at J; junction bases unmatched: 11. The CDR3 reads CASAKGDRAYSNQPQHF. The CDR3 region has the DNA TGCGCCAGCGCTAAAGGGGACAGGGCGTATAGCAATCAGCCCCAGCATTTT.

The V call is TRBV10-3, the J call TRBJ1-5, with 8 bases that match TRBD1. CDR3 size: 15 residues. Germline CDR1 is ENHRY and CDR2 is SYGVKD. V trimming: 4 bases; J trimming: 2 bases; junction bases outside the gene matches: 4. CDR3 nucleotides: TGTGCCATCAGTGTACAGGGGGGTGGCAATCAGCCCCAGCATTTT. Translating it yields CAISVQGGGNQPQHF.

This clone was recorded only once. The rearrangement joins TRBV2 to TRBJ1-1; 7 positions agree with TRBD1. The V and J ends lost 7 bases and 6 bases, in that order; junction bases with no gene match: 11. CDR3 length equals 14 residues. CDR1 SNHLY and CDR2 FYNNEI come from the germline V gene. The DNA of the CDR3 is TGTGCCAGCACTGGGACAGCACTTTTTGCTGAAGCTTTCTTT. Encoded protein: CASTGTALFAEAFF. Complete variable domain (other parts from reference TRBV2 and TRBJ1-1): EPEVTQTPSHQVTQMGQEVILRCVPISNHLYFYWYRQILGQKVEFLVSFYNNEISEKSEIFDDQFSVERPDGSNFTLKIRSTKLEDSAMYFCASTGTALFAEAFFGQGTRLTVV.

Many counts were recorded for this clone. The chain is built from TRBV4-2 and TRBJ2-7; TRBD1 is a possible D gene (5 bases). The CDR3 extends over 14 amino acids. Trimming stripped 0 bases from V and 3 bases from J, with 9 bases between. In germline, CDR1 is LGHNA, CDR2 YNFKEQ. The CDR3 spells CASSQEGRVYEQYF. CDR3 DNA: TGTGCCAGCAGCCAAGAGGGCAGGGTCTACGAGCAGTACTTC.

The genes are TRBV15 and TRBJ2-7, with TRBD1 identical over 10 bases. Germline loops: CDR1 LNHNV, CDR2 YYDKDF (reference sequence). V lost 10 bases, J lost 4 bases, and 7 bases stayed unmatched. This CDR3 comprises 13 residues. This CDR3 is CASWTGGKYEQYF. Written as DNA, the CDR3 is TGTGCCAGCTGGACAGGGGGTAAGTACGAGCAGTACTTC.

J is TRBJ1-2 and V is TRBV19, with 9 bases that match TRBD1. This CDR3 is built from 13 residues. Germline CDR1 reads LNHDA; CDR2 reads SQIVND (reference sequence). The J segment lost 8 bases and the V segment lost 7 bases, leaving 8 bases of the junction unmatched. This CDR3 is CASNEQGAGGYTF. The CDR3, as DNA: TGTGCCAGTAATGAACAGGGGGCTGGAGGCTACACCTTC.